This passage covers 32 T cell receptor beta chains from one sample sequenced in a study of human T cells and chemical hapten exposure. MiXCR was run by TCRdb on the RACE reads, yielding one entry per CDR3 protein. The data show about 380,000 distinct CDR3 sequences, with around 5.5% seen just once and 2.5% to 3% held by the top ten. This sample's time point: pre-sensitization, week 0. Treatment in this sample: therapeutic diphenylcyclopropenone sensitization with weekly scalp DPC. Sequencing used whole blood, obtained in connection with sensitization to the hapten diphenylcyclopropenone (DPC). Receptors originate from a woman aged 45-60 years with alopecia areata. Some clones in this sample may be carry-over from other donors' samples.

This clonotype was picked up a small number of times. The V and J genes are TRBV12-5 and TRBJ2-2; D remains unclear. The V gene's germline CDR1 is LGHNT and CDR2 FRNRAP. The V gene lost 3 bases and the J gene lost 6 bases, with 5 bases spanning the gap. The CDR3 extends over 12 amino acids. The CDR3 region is CASGFNPGELFF. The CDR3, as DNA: TGTGCTAGTGGTTTTAACCCCGGGGAGCTGTTTTTT.

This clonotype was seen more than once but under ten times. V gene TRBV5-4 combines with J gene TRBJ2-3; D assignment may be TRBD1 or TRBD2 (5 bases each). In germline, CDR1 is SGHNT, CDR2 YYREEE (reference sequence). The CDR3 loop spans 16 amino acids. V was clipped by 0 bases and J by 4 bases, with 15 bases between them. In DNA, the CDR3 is TGTGCCAGCAGCTTGGGTGGGACCAAGAACGCAGATACGCAGTATTTT. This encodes CASSLGGTKNADTQYF.

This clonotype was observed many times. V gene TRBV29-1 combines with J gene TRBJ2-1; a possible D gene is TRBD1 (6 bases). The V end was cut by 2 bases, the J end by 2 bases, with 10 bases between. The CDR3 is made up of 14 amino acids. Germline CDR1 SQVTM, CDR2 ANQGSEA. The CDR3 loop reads CSVESTGPYNEQFF. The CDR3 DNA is TGCAGCGTTGAATCAACAGGGCCCTACAATGAGCAGTTCTTC.

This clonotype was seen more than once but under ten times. CDR3 protein: CSATLAQSSTDTQYF. The CDR3 nucleotides read TGCAGTGCTACACTAGCGCAATCTAGCACAGATACGCAGTATTTT. The V gene is TRBV20-1, the J gene TRBJ2-3, with 7 bases aligning to TRBD2. Trimming at V came to 4 bases and at J to 0 bases, leaving 7 bases not matched to a gene. In germline, CDR1 is DFQATT, CDR2 SNEGSKA (reference sequence). The CDR3 loop spans 15 amino acids.

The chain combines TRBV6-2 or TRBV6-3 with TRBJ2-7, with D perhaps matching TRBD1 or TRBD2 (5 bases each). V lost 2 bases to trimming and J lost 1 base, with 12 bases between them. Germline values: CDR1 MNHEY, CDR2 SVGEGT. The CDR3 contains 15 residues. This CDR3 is CASSYGDPGSYEQYF. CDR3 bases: TGTGCCAGCAGTTACGGGGACCCGGGATCCTACGAGCAGTACTTC.

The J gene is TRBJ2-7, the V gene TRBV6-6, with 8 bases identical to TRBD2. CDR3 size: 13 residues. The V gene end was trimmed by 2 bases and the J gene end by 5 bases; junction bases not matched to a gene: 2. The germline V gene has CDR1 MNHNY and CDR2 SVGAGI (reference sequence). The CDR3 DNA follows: TGTGCCAGCAGTTACCGACTAGCGAACGAGCAGTACTTC. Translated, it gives CASSYRLANEQYF.

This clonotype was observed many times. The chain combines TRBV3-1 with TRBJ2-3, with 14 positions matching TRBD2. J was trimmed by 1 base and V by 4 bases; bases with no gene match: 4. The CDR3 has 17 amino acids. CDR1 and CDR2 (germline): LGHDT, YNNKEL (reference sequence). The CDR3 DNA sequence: TGTGCCAGCAGCCTGAGGACTAGCGGGGGGCGCACAGATACGCAGTATTTT. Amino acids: CASSLRTSGGRTDTQYF.

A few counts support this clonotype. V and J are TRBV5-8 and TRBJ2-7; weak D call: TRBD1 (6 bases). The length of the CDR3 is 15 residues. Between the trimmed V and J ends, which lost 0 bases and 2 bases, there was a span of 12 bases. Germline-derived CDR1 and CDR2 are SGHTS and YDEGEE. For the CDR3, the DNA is TGTGCCAGCAGCTTGGGGGGGCGAGGGACCTACGAGCAGTACTTC. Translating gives CASSLGGRGTYEQYF.

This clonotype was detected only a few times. CDR3 region: CASSPARGEGPDTQYF. As DNA, the CDR3 is TGTGCCAGCAGCCCCGCCCGGGGGGAAGGCCCAGATACGCAGTATTTT. V is TRBV6-5 and J is TRBJ2-3, with 7 bases matching TRBD2. CDR1 and CDR2 from the germline V gene are MNHEY and SVGAGI. J was trimmed by 4 bases and V by 6 bases; bases with no gene match: 13. This CDR3 has 16 residues.

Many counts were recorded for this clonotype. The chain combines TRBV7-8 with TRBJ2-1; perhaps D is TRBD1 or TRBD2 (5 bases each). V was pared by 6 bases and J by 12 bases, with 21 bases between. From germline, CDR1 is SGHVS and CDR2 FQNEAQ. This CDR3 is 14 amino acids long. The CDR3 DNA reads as TGTGCCAGCAGTCGAGAGGGGACCTCCCGTATGCAGTTCTTC. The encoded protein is CASSREGTSRMQFF. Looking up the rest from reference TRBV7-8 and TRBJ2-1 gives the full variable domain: GAGVSQSPRYKVAKRGQDVALRCDPISGHVSLFWYQQALGQGPEFLTYFQNEAQLDKSGLPSDRFFAERPEGSVSTLKIQRTQQEDSAVYLCASSREGTSRMQFFGPGTRLTVL.

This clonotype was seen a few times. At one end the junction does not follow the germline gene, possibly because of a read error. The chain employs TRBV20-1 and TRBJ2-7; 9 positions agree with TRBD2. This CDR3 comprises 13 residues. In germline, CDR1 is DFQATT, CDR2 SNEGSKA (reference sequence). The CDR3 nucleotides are TGTTCAAAGAGCAGGGCGGGAGGGGACGAGCAGTACTTC. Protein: CSKSRAGGDEQYF.

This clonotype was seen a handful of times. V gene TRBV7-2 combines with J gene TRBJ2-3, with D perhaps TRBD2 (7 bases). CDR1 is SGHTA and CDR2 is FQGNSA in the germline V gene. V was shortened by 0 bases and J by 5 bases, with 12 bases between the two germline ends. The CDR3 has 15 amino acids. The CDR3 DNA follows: TGTGCCAGCAGCTTAGCGGGGGGGCATGAAGATACGCAGTATTTT. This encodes CASSLAGGHEDTQYF.

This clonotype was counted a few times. CDR3 sequence reads: CASSLEPSGAYNEQFF. CDR3 sequence (DNA): TGTGCCAGCAGTTTAGAGCCTAGCGGAGCTTACAATGAGCAGTTCTTC. The chain couples TRBV12-3 or TRBV12-4 to TRBJ2-1; 7 bases line up with TRBD2. The CDR3 spans 16 residues. Trimming cost V 1 base and J 4 bases; bases outside gene matches: 7.

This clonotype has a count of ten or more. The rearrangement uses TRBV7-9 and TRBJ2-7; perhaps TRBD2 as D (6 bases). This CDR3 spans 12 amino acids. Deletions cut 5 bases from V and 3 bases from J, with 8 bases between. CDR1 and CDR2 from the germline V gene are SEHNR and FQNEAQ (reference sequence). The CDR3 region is CASSPGLYEQYF. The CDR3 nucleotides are TGTGCCAGCAGCCCGGGACTCTACGAGCAGTACTTC. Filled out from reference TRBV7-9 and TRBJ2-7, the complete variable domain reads DTGVSQNPRHKITKRGQNVTFRCDPISEHNRLYWYRQTLGQGPEFLTYFQNEAQLEKSRLLSDRFSAERPKGSFSTLEIQRTEQGDSAMYLCASSPGLYEQYFGPGTRLTVT.

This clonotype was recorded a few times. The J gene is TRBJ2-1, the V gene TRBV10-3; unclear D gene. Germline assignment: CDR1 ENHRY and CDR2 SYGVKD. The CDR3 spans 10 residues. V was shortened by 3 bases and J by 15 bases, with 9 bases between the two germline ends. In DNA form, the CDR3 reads TGTGCCATCAGTGACCGTGAACGGTTCTTC. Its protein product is CAISDRERFF.

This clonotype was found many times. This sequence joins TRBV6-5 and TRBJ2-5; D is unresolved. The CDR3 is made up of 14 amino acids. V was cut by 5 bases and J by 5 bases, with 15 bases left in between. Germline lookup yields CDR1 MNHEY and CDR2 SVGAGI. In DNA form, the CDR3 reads TGTGCCAGCAGTGAACCCCCCCGGTGGGAGACCCAGTACTTC. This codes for CASSEPPRWETQYF.

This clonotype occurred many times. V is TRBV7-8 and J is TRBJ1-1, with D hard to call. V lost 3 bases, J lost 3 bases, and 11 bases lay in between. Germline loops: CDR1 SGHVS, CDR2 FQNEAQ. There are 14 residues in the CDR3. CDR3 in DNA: TGTGCCAGCAGCTTGGGGTTCGAGGACACTGAAGCTTTCTTT. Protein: CASSLGFEDTEAFF.

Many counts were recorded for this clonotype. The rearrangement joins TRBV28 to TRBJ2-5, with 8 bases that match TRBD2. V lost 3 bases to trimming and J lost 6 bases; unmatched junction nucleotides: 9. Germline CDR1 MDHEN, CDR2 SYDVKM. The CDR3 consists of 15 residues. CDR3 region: CASSLTGQRGKTQYF. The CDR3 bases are TGTGCCAGCAGTTTGACAGGACAGCGGGGGAAGACCCAGTACTTC.

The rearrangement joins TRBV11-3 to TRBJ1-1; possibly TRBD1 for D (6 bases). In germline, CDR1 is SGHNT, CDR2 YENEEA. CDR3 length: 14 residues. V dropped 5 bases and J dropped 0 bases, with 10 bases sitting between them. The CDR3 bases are TGTGCCAGCAGCGTGGACAGCATGAACACTGAAGCTTTCTTT. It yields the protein CASSVDSMNTEAFF.

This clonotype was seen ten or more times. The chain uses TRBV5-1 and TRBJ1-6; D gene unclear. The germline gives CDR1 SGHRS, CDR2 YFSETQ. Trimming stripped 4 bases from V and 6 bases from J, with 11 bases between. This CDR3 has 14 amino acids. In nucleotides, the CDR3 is TGCGCCAGCAGCCCTGGGCGCGCTAATTCACCCCTCCACTTT. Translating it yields CASSPGRANSPLHF.

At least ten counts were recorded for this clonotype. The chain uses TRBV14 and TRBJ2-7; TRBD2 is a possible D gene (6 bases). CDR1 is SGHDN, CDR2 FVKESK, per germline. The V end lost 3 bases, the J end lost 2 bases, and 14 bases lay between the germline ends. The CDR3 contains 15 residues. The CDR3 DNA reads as TGTGCCAGCAGCCACGGGGGTACTCTAACCTACGAGCAGTACTTC. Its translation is CASSHGGTLTYEQYF.

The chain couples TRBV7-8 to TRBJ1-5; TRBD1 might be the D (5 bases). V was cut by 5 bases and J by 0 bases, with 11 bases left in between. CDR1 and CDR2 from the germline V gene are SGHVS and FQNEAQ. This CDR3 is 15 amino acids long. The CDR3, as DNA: TGTGCCAGCAGCCCAGACGGACATAGCAATCAGCCCCAGCATTTT. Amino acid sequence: CASSPDGHSNQPQHF.

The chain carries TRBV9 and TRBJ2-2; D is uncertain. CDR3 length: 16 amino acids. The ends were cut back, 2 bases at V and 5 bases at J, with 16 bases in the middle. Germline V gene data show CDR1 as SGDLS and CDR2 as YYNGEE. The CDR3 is CASSVSKGAGTGELFF. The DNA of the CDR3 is TGTGCCAGCAGCGTGAGTAAGGGTGCTGGAACCGGGGAGCTGTTTTTT. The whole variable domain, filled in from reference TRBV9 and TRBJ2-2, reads DSGVTQTPKHLITATGQRVTLRCSPRSGDLSVYWYQQSLDQGLQFLIQYYNGEERAKGNILERFSAQQFPDLHSELNLSSLELGDSALYFCASSVSKGAGTGELFFGEGSRLTVL.

This chain's CDR3 is CASSLSRAGGADTQYF. The CDR3 region has the DNA TGTGCCAGCAGCTTATCCAGGGCGGGCGGCGCAGATACGCAGTATTTT. The chain joins TRBV7-2 to TRBJ2-3; D may be TRBD1 or TRBD2 (5 bases each). The CDR3 is made up of 16 amino acids. Germline CDR1 SGHTA, CDR2 FQGNSA. With 2 bases removed from V and 4 bases from J, the gap between germline ends came to 16 bases.

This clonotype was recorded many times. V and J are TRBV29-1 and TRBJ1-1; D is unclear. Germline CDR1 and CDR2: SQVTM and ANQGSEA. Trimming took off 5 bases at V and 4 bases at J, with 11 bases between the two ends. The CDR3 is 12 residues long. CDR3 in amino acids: CSVKDWATEAFF. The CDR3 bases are TGCAGCGTTAAGGATTGGGCCACTGAAGCTTTCTTT.

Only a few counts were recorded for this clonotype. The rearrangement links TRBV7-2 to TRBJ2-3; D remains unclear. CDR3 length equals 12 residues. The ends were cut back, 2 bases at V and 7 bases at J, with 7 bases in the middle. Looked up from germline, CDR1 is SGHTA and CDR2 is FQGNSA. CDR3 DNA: TGTGCCAGCAGCTTACAGGCCAATACGCAGTATTTT. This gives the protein CASSLQANTQYF.

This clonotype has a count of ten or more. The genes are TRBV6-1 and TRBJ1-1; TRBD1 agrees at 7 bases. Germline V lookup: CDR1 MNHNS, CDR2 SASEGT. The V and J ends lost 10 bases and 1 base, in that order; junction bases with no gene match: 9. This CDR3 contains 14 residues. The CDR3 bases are TGTGCCATTAGGGGACAGCCCGAGAACACTGAAGCTTTCTTT. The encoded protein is CAIRGQPENTEAFF.

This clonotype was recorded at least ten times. For the CDR3, the DNA is TGCAGCGTTGGCGAGAGGGGTGGTGAGCAGTTCTTC. It encodes CSVGERGGEQFF. The V call is TRBV29-1, the J call TRBJ2-1, with D tentatively TRBD1 or TRBD2 (5 bases each). The V gene's germline CDR1 is SQVTM and CDR2 ANQGSEA. This CDR3 is built from 12 residues. The V gene lost 4 bases and the J gene lost 9 bases, with 13 bases spanning the gap.

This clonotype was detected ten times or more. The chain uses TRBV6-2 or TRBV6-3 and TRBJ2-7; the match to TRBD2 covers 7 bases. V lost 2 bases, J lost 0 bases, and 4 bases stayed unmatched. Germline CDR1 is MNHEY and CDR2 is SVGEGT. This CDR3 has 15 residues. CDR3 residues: CASSYGRGSSYEQYF. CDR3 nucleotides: TGTGCCAGCAGTTACGGGAGGGGAAGCTCCTACGAGCAGTACTTC.

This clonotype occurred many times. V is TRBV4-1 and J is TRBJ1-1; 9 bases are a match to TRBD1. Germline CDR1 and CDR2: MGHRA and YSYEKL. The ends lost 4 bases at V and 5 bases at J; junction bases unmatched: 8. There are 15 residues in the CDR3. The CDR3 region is CASSRGQGMVTEAFF. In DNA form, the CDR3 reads TGCGCCAGCAGCCGTGGACAGGGGATGGTTACTGAAGCTTTCTTT.

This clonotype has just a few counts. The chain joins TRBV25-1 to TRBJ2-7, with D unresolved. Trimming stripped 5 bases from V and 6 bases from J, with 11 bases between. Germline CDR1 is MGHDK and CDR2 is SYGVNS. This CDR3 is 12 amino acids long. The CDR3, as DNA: TGTGCCAGCAGTCTAAACACTGTCGAGCAGTACTTC. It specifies CASSLNTVEQYF.

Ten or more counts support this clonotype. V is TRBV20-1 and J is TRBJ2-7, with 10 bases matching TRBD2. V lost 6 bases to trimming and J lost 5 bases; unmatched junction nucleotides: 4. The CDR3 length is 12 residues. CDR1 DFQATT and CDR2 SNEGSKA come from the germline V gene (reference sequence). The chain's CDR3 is CSAVAGGHEQYF. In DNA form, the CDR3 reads TGCAGTGCCGTAGCGGGAGGCCACGAGCAGTACTTC.